This is a list of T cell receptor beta chains from one sample in a study of cytomegalovirus exposure and HLA in healthy donors. The data were produced by immunoSEQ multiplex PCR, yet TCRdb's version contains in-frame clones alone and is incomplete. The sample lists fewer than 300,000 clones; 80% were seen once. Sequencing was carried out using PBMCs. The receptor set was obtained from a girl between 2 and 10 years old in good health and CMV-seronegative. The CDR3 runs from the conserved cysteine through the conserved F or W. A D gene is named only where the DNA matches it firmly. Size values are once, few and many counts, or a class for expanded clones, and some rows have none.

>TRBD2|TRBJ2-7|TRBV4-2|.
TGTGCCAGCAGCCAAGAGGGGACTAGCGAATACGAGCAGTACTTC
CASSQEGTSEYEQYF
>.|TRBJ2-1|TRBV7-6|.
TGTGCCAGCAGCCGTAGATTAGCGGTGGCCCGTTCACTAGTCAATGAGCAGTTCTTC
CASSRRLAVARSLVNEQFF
>.|TRBJ1-3|TRBV15|.
TGTGCCACCAGCAGAGATCCCCAGATCGGAGGAGGAAACACCATATATTTT
CATSRDPQIGGGNTIYF
>.|TRBJ2-2|TRBV5-1|few
TGCGCCAGCAGCTTGTTATTCCCAGCTAGGTCCGGGGAGCTGTTTTTT
CASSLLFPARSGELFF
>TRBD2|TRBJ2-5|TRBV30|.
TGTGCCTGGAGTGTGGGACTAGCGGGGCAAGAGACCCAGTACTTC
CAWSVGLAGQETQYF
>.|TRBJ2-3|TRBV2|few
TGTGCCAGCAGTGGCACTAGATCTAGCACAGATACGCAGTATTTT
CASSGTRSSTDTQYF
>.|TRBJ2-7|TRBV13|.
TGTGCCAGCAGCTTAGAACGAGGAAGGTACGAGCAGTACTTC
CASSLERGRYEQYF
>.|TRBJ2-1|TRBV7-8|.
TGTGCCAGCGGGAGATCCTACAATGAGCAGTTCTTC
CASGRSYNEQFF
>.|TRBJ2-4|TRBV4-1|few
TGCGCCAGCAGCCAGGTCGGGGGTGTTGCCAAAAACATTCAGTACTTC
CASSQVGGVAKNIQYF
>TRBD2|TRBJ2-7|TRBV7-2|.
TGTGCCAGCAGCTTAGACCCGGGACTAGCCCACGAGCAGTACTTC
CASSLDPGLAHEQYF
>.|TRBJ2-6|TRBV7-8|.
TGTGCCAGCAGCTTATCGGCGGGGAACTCTGGGGCCAACGTCCTGACTTTC
CASSLSAGNSGANVLTF
>TRBD1|TRBJ2-7|TRBV7-3|.
TGTGCCAGCAGCCTCTGGACAGGAACTTACGAGCAGTACTTC
CASSLWTGTYEQYF
>TRBD2|TRBJ2-3|TRBV27|.
TGTGCCAGCAGTTTAAGTGCGGGAGCCACGCAGTATTTT
CASSLSAGATQYF
>TRBD2|TRBJ2-3|TRBV5-1|.
TGCGCCAGCAGCTTGGGGACTAGCGGGACAGATACGCAGTATTTT
CASSLGTSGTDTQYF
>.|TRBJ1-1|TRBV11-2|.
TGTGCCAGCAGCTTCCACCCCAGCAGGGACACTGAAGCTTTCTTT
CASSFHPSRDTEAFF
>TRBD2|TRBJ2-2|TRBV7-6|.
TGTGCCAGCCACCCGGGGGGGTTAGCCGGGGAGCTGTTTTTT
CASHPGGLAGELFF
>.|TRBJ2-7|TRBV6-6|.
TGTGCCAGCAGTACAACACTAGCTTCGCCCCCTGACTTC
CASSTTLASPPDF
>.|TRBJ2-2|TRBV30|.
TGTGCCTGGAGTGATCGGGTCTTGGAGCTGTTTTTT
CAWSDRVLELFF
>TRBD1|TRBJ1-1|TRBV9|.
TGTGCCAGCAGCGTCTTCGGGACAGAGAACACTGAAGCTTTCTTT
CASSVFGTENTEAFF
>TRBD1|TRBJ1-1|TRBV4-1|.
TGCGCCAGCAGAGTCACAGGGGGGGACACTGAAGCTTTCTTT
CASRVTGGDTEAFF